These 31 T cell receptor beta chains were all obtained from the same sample, sequenced in a study of blood T cell repertoires in COVID-19. Some clones are missing from TCRdb's copy, which holds only in-frame ones; the method was immunoSEQ multiplex PCR. The data show 130,000 to 150,000 clones, with about 80% seen just once and approximately 4% held by the top ten. Sample: peripheral blood. Receptor source: a man in his 60s with acute or convalescent COVID-19.

The chain combines TRBV30 with TRBJ2-1, with 9 bases lining up with TRBD2. With V trimmed by 0 bases and J by 5 bases, 5 bases remained unmatched. Looked up from germline, CDR1 is GTSNPN and CDR2 is SVGIG (reference sequence). The CDR3 length is 15 residues. The CDR3 loop is CAWSVGLAGNNEQFF. DNA for the CDR3: TGTGCCTGGAGTGTAGGGCTAGCGGGGAACAATGAGCAGTTCTTC.

The J gene is TRBJ2-3, the V gene TRBV21-1; the table's D call TRBD2 went unverified against the DNA. TRBV21-1 is annotated as a pseudogene. The CDR3 loop spans 18 amino acids. The CDR3 spells CASSKSTSGRSSTDTQYF. The CDR3 nucleotides are TGTGCCAGCAGCAAATCGACTAGCGGAAGGAGTAGCACAGATACGCAGTATTTT.

This clone was observed a single time. This sample includes further DNA sequences coding for the same CDR3. The chain carries TRBV19 and TRBJ2-2, with TRBD2 as a possible D gene (5 bases). CDR1 and CDR2 (germline): LNHDA, SQIVND (reference sequence). The CDR3 spans 14 residues. V lost 3 bases and J 1 base, leaving 6 bases between the germline ends. In DNA form, the CDR3 reads TGTGCCAGTAGTATTGGAGGGAACACCGGGGAGCTGTTTTTT. The encoded protein is CASSIGGNTGELFF.

J is TRBJ1-2 and V is TRBV3-1 (or the pseudogene TRBV3-2), with no clear D. The germline CDR1 and CDR2 sequences are LGHDT and YNNKEL (reference sequence). Trimming cost V 1 base and J 1 base, with 10 bases left between them. The CDR3 has 15 residues. CDR3 protein: CASSQVPGSNYGYTF. In DNA, the CDR3 is TGTGCCAGCAGCCAAGTGCCTGGGAGTAACTATGGCTACACCTTC.

This clone was found a few times. The chain is built from TRBV2 and TRBJ2-4; maybe TRBD1 (6 bases). CDR1 is SNHLY, CDR2 FYNNEI, per germline. This CDR3 has 16 residues. V was cut by 6 bases and J by 0 bases, with 15 bases left in between. The CDR3 loop reads CASRGDIDLAKNIQYF. The CDR3 nucleotides read TGTGCCAGCAGGGGGGACATTGACTTAGCCAAAAACATTCAGTACTTC.

The V call is TRBV15, the J call TRBJ1-5; no definite D call. The germline CDR1 and CDR2 sequences are LNHNV and YYDKDF (reference sequence). This CDR3 has 16 amino acids. Trimming left V 1 base short and J 0 bases short, with 10 bases between. The CDR3 DNA reads as TGTGCCACCAGCAGAGGGTACGGGGATAGCAATCAGCCCCAGCATTTT. This translates into CATSRGYGDSNQPQHF.

The genes are TRBV10-2 and TRBJ1-2; 7 bases fit TRBD1. From germline, CDR1 is WSHSY and CDR2 SAAADI. This CDR3 has 11 residues. Unmatched junction bases numbered 4, after V lost 7 bases and J lost 8 bases. CDR3 region: CASNRGTGYTF. The CDR3 DNA is TGCGCCAGCAACAGGGGCACCGGCTACACCTTC.

V gene TRBV6-5 combines with J gene TRBJ2-1; possibly TRBD2 for D (6 bases). In germline, CDR1 is MNHEY, CDR2 SVGAGI. Trimming took 6 bases from V and 0 from J, leaving 12 bases between them. This CDR3 is built from 15 residues. The DNA for the CDR3 is TGTGCCAGCAGGGGGGGACTTTCCTCCTACAATGAGCAGTTCTTC. This translates into CASRGGLSSYNEQFF.

This clone was counted a few times. V and J are TRBV5-6 and TRBJ1-1; weak D call: TRBD1 (5 bases). The ends were cut back, 4 bases at V and 4 bases at J, with 17 bases in the middle. This CDR3 has 15 amino acids. The germline V gene encodes CDR1 SGHDT and CDR2 YYEEEE. In DNA, the CDR3 is TGTGCCAGCAGCCGAGGCCAGGGAAGGACCACTGAAGCTTTCTTT. Translated, it gives CASSRGQGRTTEAFF. The full variable domain, rest sourced from reference TRBV5-6 and TRBJ1-1, is DAGVTQSPTHLIKTRGQQVTLRCSPKSGHDTVSWYQQALGQGPQFIFQYYEEEERQRGNFPDRFSGHQFPNYSSELNVNALLLGDSALYLCASSRGQGRTTEAFFGQGTRLTVV.

This clone was counted once. The chain employs TRBV7-2 and TRBJ1-4; possible D gene TRBD1, 5 bases. Trimming shortened V by 5 bases and J by 13 bases, and 23 bases separated the two germline ends. The germline gives CDR1 SGHTA, CDR2 FQGNSA. The CDR3 is made up of 15 amino acids. The CDR3 here is CASSPKPDTFSGLFF. For the CDR3, the DNA is TGTGCCAGCAGCCCGAAGCCGGACACTTTCTCGGGACTGTTTTTT.

Comment on this clone: Other nucleotide sequences in the sample specify the same CDR3. The V call is TRBV3-1 (or the pseudogene TRBV3-2), the J call TRBJ1-1; D perhaps matches TRBD1 (5 bases). The CDR3 length is 14 residues. The V end was cut by 1 base, the J end by 5 bases, with 11 bases between. Germline CDR1 is LGHDT and CDR2 is YNNKEL (reference sequence). The CDR3 here is CASSQVGGETEAFF. For the CDR3, the DNA is TGTGCCAGCAGCCAAGTGGGGGGAGAGACTGAAGCTTTCTTT.

The J gene is TRBJ1-3, the V gene TRBV27; tentative D call: TRBD1 (5 bases). The V end lost 5 bases, the J end lost 0 bases, and 17 bases lay between the germline ends. The CDR3 is made up of 17 amino acids. Germline V gene data show CDR1 as MNHEY and CDR2 as SMNVEV (reference sequence). Written as DNA, the CDR3 is TGTGCCAGCAGTCGCTTATCTCCAGGGTACTCTGGAAACACCATATATTTT. It codes for CASSRLSPGYSGNTIYF.

This clone was observed a single time. The chain carries TRBV27 and TRBJ2-5, with 9 bases aligning to TRBD2. Looked up from germline, CDR1 is MNHEY and CDR2 is SMNVEV (reference sequence). This CDR3 is 14 amino acids long. V was clipped by 11 bases and J by 1 base; unmatched bases: 8. The CDR3 nucleotides are TGTGCCGCGGGGGCTAGCGGGATCCAAGAGACCCAGTACTTC. Translating gives CAAGASGIQETQYF.

This chain uses TRBV24-1 with TRBJ2-7, with TRBD2 matching over 11 bases. Per the germline V gene, CDR1 is KGHDR and CDR2 is SFDVKD. The CDR3 contains 16 residues. Trimming cost V 2 bases and J 3 bases; bases outside gene matches: 5. Written as DNA, the CDR3 is TGTGCCACCAGTGATTCGACTAGCGGGAAGATCTACGAGCAGTACTTC. It encodes CATSDSTSGKIYEQYF.

The rearrangement links TRBV5-1 to TRBJ2-3; perhaps TRBD1 as D (6 bases). The CDR3 contains 16 residues. The V and J ends lost 2 bases and 1 base respectively, with 14 bases between them. The germline gives CDR1 SGHRS, CDR2 YFSETQ. CDR3 loop: CASSFEPGQGTDTQYF. In DNA, the CDR3 is TGCGCCAGCAGCTTCGAACCGGGACAAGGCACAGATACGCAGTATTTT.

The chain combines TRBV7-2 with TRBJ2-7; 9 nucleotides match TRBD2. The V segment lost 1 base and the J segment 6 bases; nucleotides outside the gene matches: 7. The CDR3 is made up of 15 amino acids. Germline V gene sequence: CDR1 SGHTA, CDR2 FQGNSA. CDR3 in amino acids: CASSLGGGRVGEQYF. CDR3 bases: TGTGCCAGCAGCTTAGGAGGCGGGAGGGTGGGCGAGCAGTACTTC.

This clone was recorded only once. The V and J genes are TRBV24-1 and TRBJ2-7, with TRBD2 as a possible D gene (6 bases). The germline V gene encodes CDR1 KGHDR and CDR2 SFDVKD. V dropped 12 bases and J dropped 3 bases, with 23 bases sitting between them. The CDR3 sequence is 15 residues long. CDR3 amino acids: CAVNRDFNAVYEQYF. For the CDR3, the DNA is TGTGCCGTTAACCGGGACTTCAACGCAGTCTACGAGCAGTACTTC.

The chain carries TRBV6-6 and TRBJ1-5; TRBD1 matches 7 bases. Looked up from germline, CDR1 is MNHNY and CDR2 is SVGAGI (reference sequence). With V trimmed by 8 bases and J by 4 bases, 8 bases remained unmatched. The CDR3 totals 14 residues. DNA of the CDR3: TGTGCCAGCGGCCGGGACAGTCAAAATCAGCCCCAGCATTTT. Amino acids: CASGRDSQNQPQHF.

The rearrangement joins TRBV5-4 to TRBJ2-7; tentatively, D is TRBD2 (6 bases). Between the trimmed V and J ends, which lost 4 bases and 2 bases, there was a span of 13 bases. CDR3 size: 14 residues. The germline V gene encodes CDR1 SGHNT and CDR2 YYREEE (reference sequence). CDR3 coding DNA: TGTGCCAGCAGCCCCGGGACTCTTCCCTACGAGCAGTACTTC. Its translation: CASSPGTLPYEQYF.

The CDR3 DNA sequence: TGTGCCTGGAACGACGGGAGCTCCTACGAGCAGTACTTC. Protein sequence: CAWNDGSSYEQYF. This sequence joins TRBV30 and TRBJ2-7; D might be TRBD2 (6 bases). Deletions cut 4 bases from V and 0 bases from J, with 10 bases between. Germline CDR1 and CDR2: GTSNPN and SVGIG (reference sequence). The CDR3 has 13 amino acids.

The J gene is TRBJ2-6, the V gene TRBV7-2; D unclear. Germline V gene sequence: CDR1 SGHTA, CDR2 FQGNSA. V was pared by 4 bases and J by 0 bases, with 16 bases between. The CDR3 runs 18 residues. CDR3 DNA sequence: TGTGCCAGCAGCTCCCATCCCTCACTTCGCTCTGGGGCCAACGTCCTGACTTTC. Residues: CASSSHPSLRSGANVLTF.

As for this clone: The same CDR3 arises from other DNA sequences in this sample as well. The J gene is TRBJ2-5, the V gene TRBV3-1 (or the pseudogene TRBV3-2); perhaps TRBD2 as D (6 bases). This CDR3 spans 13 amino acids. Trimming removed 1 base at V and 5 bases at J, with 8 bases between. Germline V lookup: CDR1 LGHDT, CDR2 YNNKEL (reference sequence). CDR3 bases: TGTGCCAGCAGCCAAGTCCGGGGGGAGACCCAGTACTTC. It encodes CASSQVRGETQYF.

The chain employs TRBV5-6 and TRBJ2-2; the D gene is possibly TRBD2 (6 bases). CDR1 and CDR2 from the germline V gene are SGHDT and YYEEEE. Trimming removed 4 bases from V and 1 base from J, with 14 bases in between. This CDR3 is 16 amino acids long. The CDR3 DNA sequence: TGTGCCAGCAGCCTGAGGGTTAGCGGGAACACCGGGGAGCTGTTTTTT. Protein: CASSLRVSGNTGELFF.

The V and J genes are TRBV7-9 and TRBJ2-2, with 8 positions matching TRBD1. The CDR3 consists of 15 residues. CDR1 SEHNR and CDR2 FQNEAQ come from the germline V gene (reference sequence). V lost 6 bases, J lost 4 bases, and 7 bases stayed unmatched. The CDR3 protein is CASSSQGAGTGELFF. CDR3 coding DNA: TGTGCCAGCAGTTCTCAGGGGGCAGGCACCGGGGAGCTGTTTTTT.

The chain carries TRBV14 and TRBJ2-1; 7 bases line up with TRBD1. Trimming removed 0 bases from V and 6 bases from J; junction bases left unmatched: 5. Germline CDR1 SGHDN, CDR2 FVKESK. The CDR3 is made up of 15 amino acids. The CDR3 DNA sequence: TGTGCCAGCAGCCAAGACAGGGGGATTGGCAATGAGCAGTTCTTC. Its translation is CASSQDRGIGNEQFF. Full variable domain (missing parts from reference TRBV14 and TRBJ2-1): EAGVTQFPSHSVIEKGQTVTLRCDPISGHDNLYWYRRVMGKEIKFLLHFVKESKQDESGMPNNRFLAERTGGTYSTLKVQPAELEDSGVYFCASSQDRGIGNEQFFGPGTRLTVL.

J is TRBJ2-2 and V is TRBV9, with D possibly being TRBD2 (5 bases). Deletions cut 4 bases from V and 4 bases from J, with 26 bases between. CDR1 is SGDLS, CDR2 YYNGEE, per germline. The CDR3 loop spans 19 amino acids. The CDR3 spells CASSPSPVLPNRITGELFF. In nucleotides, the CDR3 is TGTGCCAGCAGCCCTAGCCCCGTCTTGCCGAATAGAATCACCGGGGAGCTGTTTTTT.

The genes are TRBV7-9 and TRBJ1-5, with D unresolved. The germline V gene has CDR1 SEHNR and CDR2 FQNEAQ (reference sequence). This CDR3 region has 14 residues. V lost 1 base and J lost 7, with 11 bases in between. The CDR3 nucleotides are TGTGCCAGCAGCTTAGGATCGGGGAAACAGCCCCAGCATTTT. Translated, it gives CASSLGSGKQPQHF.

This chain connects TRBV27 to TRBJ2-1, with D maybe TRBD2 (5 bases). The CDR3 totals 13 residues. Trimming cost V 5 bases and J 0 bases, with 5 bases left between them. Germline V CDR1 and CDR2: MNHEY, SMNVEV (reference sequence). The CDR3 bases are TGTGCCAGCAGTCGGGGCTCCTACAATGAGCAGTTCTTC. It is translated as CASSRGSYNEQFF.

A remark on this clone: Other DNA sequences from this sample encode an identical CDR3 as well. The V gene is TRBV4-3, the J gene TRBJ1-1, with a possible D match to TRBD1 (6 bases). V was cut by 1 base and J by 0 bases, with 9 bases left in between. This CDR3 comprises 15 residues. Germline assignment: CDR1 LGHNA and CDR2 YSLEER. The CDR3 spells CASSQGTAMNTEAFF. The CDR3 DNA is TGCGCCAGCAGCCAAGGGACAGCAATGAACACTGAAGCTTTCTTT.

This chain links TRBV6-5 with TRBJ2-7, with 7 positions matching TRBD2. Looked up from germline, CDR1 is MNHEY and CDR2 is SVGAGI. Trimming took 11 bases from V and 3 from J; bases not matched to a gene: 7. The CDR3 runs 12 residues. The CDR3 coding sequence is TGTGCCTGTGGGGGGGGAAACTACGAGCAGTACTTC. Amino acid sequence: CACGGGNYEQYF.

The chain joins TRBV27 to TRBJ1-2; D might be TRBD1 (6 bases). The CDR3 spans 15 residues. Trimming cost V 5 bases and J 6 bases, with 19 bases left between them. CDR1 is MNHEY, CDR2 SMNVEV, per germline (reference sequence). Here the CDR3 reads CASSINPGGANGYTF. The CDR3 DNA is TGTGCCAGCAGTATCAACCCTGGGGGCGCCAATGGCTACACCTTC.